This T cell receptor (beta chain) is drawn from a study of T cell responses to AZD1222 COVID-19 vaccine. Study-level findings and limits: Clonal diversity was possibly underestimated, and the donors were mostly white British, with more females.

Germline values: CDR1 MNHEY, CDR2 SVGAGI. The CDR3 loop spans 13 amino acids. Trimming stripped 6 bases from V and 5 bases from J, with 11 bases between. Concerning this clone: Its antigen is unidentified.

Measured with immunoSEQ multiplex PCR; TCRdb has only the in-frame clones, and not every one. The data contain about 120,000 clones, around 94% of them seen just once; the ten biggest clones take up about 1.6%. This chain joins TRBV6-5 and TRBJ1-5; possible D gene TRBD1, 6 bases. This receptor was identified in an adult who received the AZD1222 COVID-19 vaccine. Specimen: peripheral blood, collected 28 days after the second AZD1222 dose. CDR3: CASSSQGDQPQHF. CDR3 nucleotides: TGTGCCAGCAGCTCACAGGGCGATCAGCCCCAGCATTTT.